This T cell receptor (beta chain) was found in a study of shared clonotypes between healthy human individuals. Study outcomes and limitations: Approximately 4.5% was the fraction of naive CD4 clonotypes found shared across a few donors.

At a deep level, the assay was run. Sorted-subset replicate PCR reactions contained 200 to 250 ng DNA, corresponding to about 30,000 T cell genomes. Assay: immunoSEQ multiplex PCR; the TCRdb copy retains only in-frame clones and omits some. The sample carries just over 2,000,000 clones, 85% to 95% recorded once. The CDR3 contains 13 residues. The germline V and J ends were trimmed by 6 bases and 2 bases, with 9 bases remaining between them. Per germline, CDR1 SGHRS and CDR2 YFSETQ. A remark on this clone: Its antigen is not identified.

Naive CD8 isolation took CD45RO-negative cells positively selected for CCR7 and excluded terminally differentiated effector memory CD45RA+ cells. The receptor's source is a man aged 18 to 30 in good health. The sequenced material came from naive CD8+ T cells sorted from blood. This chain links TRBV5-1 with TRBJ2-1; TRBD2 might be the D (6 bases). CDR3 DNA sequence: TGCGCCAGCATGGGGGAGGCCTACAATGAGCAGTTCTTC. The encoded protein is CASMGEAYNEQFF.